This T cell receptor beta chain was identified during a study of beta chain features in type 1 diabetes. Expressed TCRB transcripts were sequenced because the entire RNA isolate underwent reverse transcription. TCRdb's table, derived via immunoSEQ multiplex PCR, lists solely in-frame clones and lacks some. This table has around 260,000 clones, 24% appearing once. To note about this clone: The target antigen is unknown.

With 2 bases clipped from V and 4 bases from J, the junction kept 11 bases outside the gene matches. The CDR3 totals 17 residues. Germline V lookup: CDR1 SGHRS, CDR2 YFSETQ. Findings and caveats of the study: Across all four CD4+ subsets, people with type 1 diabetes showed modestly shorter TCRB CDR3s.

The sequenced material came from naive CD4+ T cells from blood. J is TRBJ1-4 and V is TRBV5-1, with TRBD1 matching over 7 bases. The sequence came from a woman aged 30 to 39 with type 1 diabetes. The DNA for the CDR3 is TGCGCCAGCAGCTTACTACCACCCCGGGACAGTAATGAAAAACTGTTTTTT. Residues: CASSLLPPRDSNEKLFF.